What follows describes a single TCR beta chain. Antigen specificity is unknown. V lost 5 bases to trimming and J lost 7 bases, with 12 bases between them. This CDR3 has 13 amino acids. Germline lookup yields CDR1 SGHTA and CDR2 FQGNSA. This sample is part of a study of T cell repertoires in ileal Crohn's disease. Study summary: About half received postoperative treatment, some 11 with thiopurines and under 20 anti-TNF. Study-level results: Clonal expansions were more frequent in active smokers than non-smokers at surgery. Every patient over 26.8% clonality showed endoscopic recurrence.

Per sample, around 500 nanograms of biopsy DNA were TCRB immunosequenced. Only in-frame clones appear in the TCRdb table, and some are missing; sequencing was by immunoSEQ multiplex PCR. This table holds several thousand clones, 65% to 85% found once. Time point denoted: neoterminal ileum biopsy at postoperative endoscopy, about 6 months after surgery. The chain uses TRBV7-2 and TRBJ1-5, with unresolved D. This sequence was found in an adult with Crohn's disease. Sequenced input: ileal tissue. In nucleotides, the CDR3 is TGTGCCAGCAGCGTCCGACACGAACAGCCCCAGCATTTT. It encodes CASSVRHEQPQHF.